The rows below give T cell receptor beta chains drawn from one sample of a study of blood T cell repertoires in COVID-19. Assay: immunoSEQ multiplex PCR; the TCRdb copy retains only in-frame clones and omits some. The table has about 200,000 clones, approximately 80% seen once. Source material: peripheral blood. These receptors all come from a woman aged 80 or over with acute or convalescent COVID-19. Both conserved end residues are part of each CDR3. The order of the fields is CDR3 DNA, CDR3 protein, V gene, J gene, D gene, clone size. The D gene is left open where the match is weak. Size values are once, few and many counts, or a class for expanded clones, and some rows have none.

TGTGCCAGCAGCTTTGGGGAGGGGCCCTACGAGCAGTACTTC	CASSFGEGPYEQYF	TRBV7-3	TRBJ2-7	TRBD2	.
TGCGCCAGCAGCTTGGGCCGGGGGGGCCTGTACGAGCAGTACTTC	CASSLGRGGLYEQYF	TRBV5-1	TRBJ2-7	TRBD2	.
TGTGCCAGAAGCTTTCCCGACGGGGGAAGGTGTCAGCCCCAGCATTTT	CARSFPDGGRCQPQHF	TRBV5-3	TRBJ1-5	.	.
TGTGCCAGCAGCAGAGCGGGAGGGGTTCGAGAGACCCAGTACTTC	CASSRAGGVRETQYF	TRBV7-2	TRBJ2-5	TRBD2	.
TGCGCCAGCAGCTTGGGTCCTGCTAGCGGGGGACTCGGCGGGGAGCTGTTTTTT	CASSLGPASGGLGGELFF	TRBV5-1	TRBJ2-2	TRBD2	.
TGTGCCAGCAGCTTATCCCAGAACACTGAAGCTTTCTTT	CASSLSQNTEAFF	TRBV7-3	TRBJ1-1	.	.
TGTGCCAGCAGTTTAGCGGGGGGGCCAGGAAATGAGCAGTTCTTC	CASSLAGGPGNEQFF	TRBV7-9	TRBJ2-1	TRBD2	.
TGTGCCAGCTCACCAGAGTTGAACACTGAAGCTTTCTTT	CASSPELNTEAFF	TRBV18	TRBJ1-1	.	.
TGTGCCAACATTTTAGCGGGGGCCACAGATACGCAGTATTTT	CANILAGATDTQYF	TRBV2	TRBJ2-3	TRBD2	few
TGCGCCAGCAGCTTGACAGGGGTTTATGGCTACACCTTC	CASSLTGVYGYTF	TRBV5-1	TRBJ1-2	TRBD1	.
TGTGCCAGCAGTTACGGGGACACTGGGGAGACCCAGTACTTC	CASSYGDTGETQYF	TRBV6-5	TRBJ2-5	.	.
TGTGCCAGCAGTCGCCGCTCCGGGACAGGCGATTCTGGGGCCAACGTCCTGACTTTC	CASSRRSGTGDSGANVLTF	TRBV6-6	TRBJ2-6	TRBD1	.
TGTGCCAGCAGTATAGACAGGAGCACTGAAGCTTTCTTT	CASSIDRSTEAFF	TRBV6-4	TRBJ1-1	.	.
TGTGCCAGCTCATCAGCGGGACTACAAGAGACCCAGTACTTC	CASSSAGLQETQYF	TRBV18	TRBJ2-5	TRBD2	.
TGTGCCAGTAGTACAACCGTTGGGACAGGGTCCTCAAAACTGTTTTTT	CASSTTVGTGSSKLFF	TRBV19	TRBJ1-4	TRBD1	few
TGTGCCAGCAGTGACTTTAACACCGGGGAGCTGTTTTTT	CASSDFNTGELFF	TRBV25-1	TRBJ2-2	.	.
TGTGCCAGCAGTTTTTACAGATACAATGAGCAGTTCTTC	CASSFYRYNEQFF	TRBV6-2/TRBV6-3	TRBJ2-1	.	.
TGTGCCAGCAGCCAAGAGACTAACACTGAAGCTTTCTTT	CASSQETNTEAFF	TRBV4-2	TRBJ1-1	.	.
TGTGCCAGCAGCTTATCCCGCGGGCCGGCCTACGAGCAGTACTTC	CASSLSRGPAYEQYF	TRBV7-8	TRBJ2-7	.	.
TGTGCCAGCACTCGCGACCGGCCTAGCTCCTACAATGAGCAGTTCTTC	CASTRDRPSSYNEQFF	TRBV28	TRBJ2-1	.	.
TGTGCCAGCAGGGGGACAGTGTCCTACGAGCAGTACTTC	CASRGTVSYEQYF	TRBV27	TRBJ2-7	TRBD1	few
TGTGCCACCAGTGACAACACAGGGGGAAACTACGAGCAGTACTTC	CATSDNTGGNYEQYF	TRBV24-1	TRBJ2-7	TRBD1	.
TGTGCCAGCAACCGGGACAGGGGGCGTGGCTACACCTTC	CASNRDRGRGYTF	TRBV12-3/TRBV12-4	TRBJ1-2	TRBD1	.
TGTGCCACCGGTGGCGGGAGGCCTTACAATGAGCAGTTCTTC	CATGGGRPYNEQFF	TRBV10-3	TRBJ2-1	TRBD2	.
TGCGCCAGCAGCCAGGGCAGGAATAACTATGGCTACACCTTC	CASSQGRNNYGYTF	TRBV4-3	TRBJ1-2	.	.
TGTGCCAGCACCCTGAGGCAGCACGCTAGCACAGATACGCAGTATTTT	CASTLRQHASTDTQYF	TRBV28	TRBJ2-3	.	once
TGTGCCAGCAGCTTAGGACAGTATGGGGAAAAACTGTTTTTT	CASSLGQYGEKLFF	TRBV7-2	TRBJ1-4	.	.
TGCGCCAGCAGTGGCCAGGGAACCGGAGGGGAGCAGTACTTC	CASSGQGTGGEQYF	TRBV10-2	TRBJ2-7	.	.
TGTGCCAGCAGCCAGTCAGCGGGGCTCGCTGAAGCTTTCTTT	CASSQSAGLAEAFF	TRBV11-1	TRBJ1-1	.	.
TGTGCCAGTCTGGGGGCTTACAATGAGCAGTTCTTC	CASLGAYNEQFF	TRBV2	TRBJ2-1	.	few
TGCGCCAGCAGCTTGCTTCTGCGGGGCCAGTCAGATACGCAGTATTTT	CASSLLLRGQSDTQYF	TRBV5-1	TRBJ2-3	.	.
TGTGCCAGCAGCCCAGGGACTAACCCGGGGGAGCTGTTTTTT	CASSPGTNPGELFF	TRBV5-4	TRBJ2-2	TRBD2	once
TGTGCCAGCAGCCAGGAACAGGGGGCAGGTGAAAAACTGTTTTTT	CASSQEQGAGEKLFF	TRBV4-2	TRBJ1-4	TRBD1	.
TGTGCCAGCAGCTGGGACACGAACTATGGCTACACCTTC	CASSWDTNYGYTF	TRBV7-2	TRBJ1-2	.	.
TGTGCCAGCAGCCTGGCTGAGACAGGCTACTACGAGCAGTACTTC	CASSLAETGYYEQYF	TRBV14	TRBJ2-7	.	once
TGTGCCACCAGTGGAGTGGACAGTGGCACAGATACGCAGTATTTT	CATSGVDSGTDTQYF	TRBV24-1	TRBJ2-3	.	.
TGTGCCAGCAGCGTAGGGACTAGCGGGGGGACCACAGATACGCAGTATTTT	CASSVGTSGGTTDTQYF	TRBV9	TRBJ2-3	TRBD2	.
TGTGCCAGCTCACCGACAGGAGACGACAATGAGCAGTTCTTC	CASSPTGDDNEQFF	TRBV18	TRBJ2-1	.	.
TGCAGCGTGAGCAGGGGACCAGTCTACACCTTC	CSVSRGPVYTF	TRBV29-1	TRBJ1-2	.	.
TGTGCCAGCAGTTACGACGGGACAGCCGGTGAAAAACTGTTTTTT	CASSYDGTAGEKLFF	TRBV6-2/TRBV6-3	TRBJ1-4	TRBD1	few
TGTGCCAGCAGCAATCCCAGGGTCCCCACTGAAGCTTTCTTT	CASSNPRVPTEAFF	TRBV21-1	TRBJ1-1	.	.
TGTGCCTGGAGGGAGGATACTAATCAGCCCCAGCATTTT	CAWREDTNQPQHF	TRBV30	TRBJ1-5	.	.
TGTGCCAGCAGCCAAGGGACAGGGTTCTACAATGAGCAGTTCTTC	CASSQGTGFYNEQFF	TRBV6-2/TRBV6-3	TRBJ2-1	TRBD1	.
TGTGCCAGCAGTCCGGGAGGGCAAGAGACCCAGTACTTC	CASSPGGQETQYF	TRBV12-3/TRBV12-4	TRBJ2-5	TRBD2	few
TGTGCCAGCAGTGATGGAGGGTACACCATATATTTT	CASSDGGYTIYF	TRBV6-1	TRBJ1-3	.	.
TGTGCCAGCAGAACCGGGACAGGGGTAGAAGAGACCCAGTACTTC	CASRTGTGVEETQYF	TRBV28	TRBJ2-5	TRBD1	.
TGTGCCAGCAGCTTAAGACAGACCGGGCTTTACGAGCAGTACTTC	CASSLRQTGLYEQYF	TRBV7-2	TRBJ2-7	.	.
TGTGCCAGCAGTTACTCGAGGACAGGGCCAATCTATGGCTACACCTTC	CASSYSRTGPIYGYTF	TRBV6-5	TRBJ1-2	TRBD1	.
TGTGCCAGCTCAAGGGACAGGGGATGGGATGCTAACTATGGCTACACCTTC	CASSRDRGWDANYGYTF	TRBV19	TRBJ1-2	TRBD1	.
TGCAGTGCAAGTCCGTTGGGGCTGGGGACTGAAGCTTTCTTT	CSASPLGLGTEAFF	TRBV20-1	TRBJ1-1	.	.
TGTGCCAGCTCCGGACAGGGGGAGTTGAGCACTGAAGCTTTCTTT	CASSGQGELSTEAFF	TRBV28	TRBJ1-1	TRBD1	.
TGTGCCAGTACCCACCGGGGCACAGATACGCAGTATTTT	CASTHRGTDTQYF	TRBV19	TRBJ2-3	.	.
TGTGCCAGCAGTTTATTGGGCAGGGGAGAAGCTTTCTTT	CASSLLGRGEAFF	TRBV28	TRBJ1-1	.	.